The source of this T cell receptor (beta chain) is a study of T-cell reconstitution after alpha-beta-depleted transplantation in children. V gave up 4 bases and J gave up 3 bases; unmatched junction bases: 2. The CDR3 runs 13 residues. Per germline, CDR1 LGHDT and CDR2 YNNKEL (reference sequence). During its preparation, the TCRbeta library received unique molecular identifiers. TCRdb reprocessed the PCR reads via MiXCR and lists one record per CDR3 protein. The sample carries about 420,000 distinct CDR3 sequences, around 9.9% recorded once. At least ten counts were recorded for this clonotype. The sequences come from PBMCs from the stem cell graft donor, collected from the stem cell graft. The TCR originated in a human donor who donated a stem cell graft to a child with acute myeloid leukemia. The chain uses TRBV3-1 and TRBJ2-7; 8 bases match TRBD1. The CDR3 bases are TGTGCCAGCAGCCCAGGGGGCCGCTACGAGCAGTACTTC. Its translation is CASSPGGRYEQYF.